Included here is one T cell receptor beta chain sequence, with context. Everyone who took part was roughly 18 to 89 years old, and they came from about two dozen US areas. The record originates from a study of blood T cell repertoires in COVID-19. The overall study: Two negative PCRs, clearance, or symptom resolution were required of recovered Cohort 3 donors. The samples span acute and convalescent COVID-19 from the United States, Italy and Spain.

Assay: immunoSEQ multiplex PCR; the TCRdb copy retains only in-frame clones and omits some. The table includes 250,000 to 300,000 clones, roughly 91% detected once. The trim removed 0 bases at V and 5 bases at J, leaving 5 bases unmatched. Germline V gene data show CDR1 as SGHDT and CDR2 as YYEEEE. The CDR3 runs to 15 residues. The source material was PBMCs or T cells enriched from blood (not recorded which). The rearrangement links TRBV5-6 to TRBJ1-5; 7 positions match TRBD1. The receptor was isolated from a woman in her sixties in a cohort exposed to, infected with or recovered from COVID-19 (not recorded which). The CDR3 loop reads CASSLADREDQPQHF. The CDR3 DNA reads TGTGCCAGCAGCTTGGCCGACAGGGAGGATCAGCCCCAGCATTTT.